These T cell receptor beta chains were read from a single sample in a study of cytomegalovirus exposure and HLA in healthy donors. Generated by immunoSEQ multiplex PCR, the TCRdb table keeps only in-frame clones and is missing some. Recorded for this sample: 68,000 or so clones. Specimen: PBMCs. These receptors originate from a boy younger than 18 in good health and CMV-seronegative. CDR3s include the opening cysteine and the closing phenylalanine or tryptophan. The order of the fields is clone size, V gene, J gene, CDR3 protein. Size is omitted from some rows. Given values are once, few, many or a class for expanded clones.

clone size: -
V gene: TRBV5-4
J gene: TRBJ1-4
CDR3 protein: CASSASGTGGEKLFF

clone size: -
V gene: TRBV11-2
J gene: TRBJ1-2
CDR3 protein: CASSLAGTGVGSNYGYTF

clone size: -
V gene: TRBV5-5
J gene: TRBJ2-1
CDR3 protein: CASSLRETSLYNEQFF

clone size: -
V gene: TRBV5-1
J gene: TRBJ2-7
CDR3 protein: CASSVSGTGAYEQYF

clone size: -
V gene: TRBV11-2
J gene: TRBJ2-1
CDR3 protein: CASSSTSGPYNEQFF

clone size: -
V gene: TRBV5-4
J gene: TRBJ1-1
CDR3 protein: CASSLWTGYLTEAFF

clone size: -
V gene: TRBV10-3
J gene: TRBJ1-1
CDR3 protein: CAITPGLKDTEAFF

clone size: -
V gene: TRBV19
J gene: TRBJ1-1
CDR3 protein: CASSLRTANTEAFF

clone size: -
V gene: TRBV20-1
J gene: TRBJ1-2
CDR3 protein: CKTGGTDGYTF

clone size: -
V gene: TRBV5-1
J gene: TRBJ2-2
CDR3 protein: CASSLANSNTGELFF

clone size: -
V gene: TRBV5-1
J gene: TRBJ2-3
CDR3 protein: CASSLADRDSGDTQYF

clone size: -
V gene: TRBV7-2
J gene: TRBJ2-7
CDR3 protein: CASSPDRGHYEQYF

clone size: -
V gene: TRBV6-5
J gene: TRBJ1-5
CDR3 protein: CASSLDRAQPQHF

clone size: -
V gene: TRBV7-2
J gene: TRBJ2-2
CDR3 protein: CASRNQGAVNTGELFF

clone size: -
V gene: TRBV6-1
J gene: TRBJ1-1
CDR3 protein: CASSDIWEANTEAFF

clone size: -
V gene: TRBV5-6
J gene: TRBJ1-1
CDR3 protein: CASSLEQYTEAFF

clone size: -
V gene: TRBV9
J gene: TRBJ2-7
CDR3 protein: CASSVGGRGGAYEQYF

clone size: -
V gene: TRBV15
J gene: TRBJ1-5
CDR3 protein: CATSPGQAGRPQHF

clone size: -
V gene: TRBV13
J gene: TRBJ2-1
CDR3 protein: CASSLTTASYNEQFF

clone size: -
V gene: TRBV5-6
J gene: TRBJ1-2
CDR3 protein: CASSRDRNYGYTF

clone size: -
V gene: TRBV5-4
J gene: TRBJ1-1
CDR3 protein: CASSTRDRPSEAFF

clone size: -
V gene: TRBV13
J gene: TRBJ2-7
CDR3 protein: CASSANPDRESYEQYF

clone size: -
V gene: TRBV5-4
J gene: TRBJ2-7
CDR3 protein: CASSKGLAGVSEQYF

clone size: -
V gene: TRBV6-1
J gene: TRBJ2-2
CDR3 protein: CASRPTGRNTGELFF

clone size: -
V gene: TRBV30
J gene: TRBJ1-2
CDR3 protein: CAWSPDRLYGYTF

clone size: -
V gene: TRBV5-1
J gene: TRBJ1-1
CDR3 protein: CASSVETGGRTEAFF

clone size: -
V gene: TRBV30
J gene: TRBJ2-7
CDR3 protein: CAWSAGEEEQYF

clone size: -
V gene: TRBV29-1
J gene: TRBJ2-1
CDR3 protein: CSVFRGRKFF

clone size: -
V gene: TRBV9
J gene: TRBJ1-1
CDR3 protein: CASSGATGFTEAFF

clone size: -
V gene: TRBV27
J gene: TRBJ1-1
CDR3 protein: CASSLRGEPNTEAFF

clone size: -
V gene: TRBV4-2
J gene: TRBJ1-1
CDR3 protein: CASSPTIQGAEAFF

clone size: -
V gene: TRBV30
J gene: TRBJ2-1
CDR3 protein: CAWAGLAGNNEQFF

clone size: -
V gene: TRBV13
J gene: TRBJ1-3
CDR3 protein: CASSLESVTGNTIYF

clone size: -
V gene: TRBV6-5
J gene: TRBJ2-7
CDR3 protein: CASSLSTSSSYEQYF

clone size: -
V gene: TRBV7-6
J gene: TRBJ2-2
CDR3 protein: CASSSQGFGELFF

clone size: -
V gene: TRBV4-1
J gene: TRBJ2-7
CDR3 protein: CASSQAGHSYEQYF

clone size: -
V gene: TRBV15
J gene: TRBJ2-1
CDR3 protein: CATSSSGSYNEQFF

clone size: -
V gene: TRBV15
J gene: TRBJ2-3
CDR3 protein: CATSRDQGGLPTQYF

clone size: -
V gene: TRBV7-6
J gene: TRBJ2-2
CDR3 protein: CASSFTGGPNTGELFF

clone size: -
V gene: TRBV30
J gene: TRBJ1-5
CDR3 protein: CAWRARGDNQPQHF

clone size: -
V gene: TRBV5-1
J gene: TRBJ2-5
CDR3 protein: CASSRRDGGTQYF

clone size: -
V gene: TRBV15
J gene: TRBJ2-1
CDR3 protein: CATSRDDRGRGEQFF

clone size: -
V gene: TRBV6-5
J gene: TRBJ2-3
CDR3 protein: CASIRCRVGTDTQYF

clone size: -
V gene: TRBV11-3
J gene: TRBJ1-1
CDR3 protein: CASSSRGNTEAFF

clone size: -
V gene: TRBV30
J gene: TRBJ1-2
CDR3 protein: CACSPNYGYTF

clone size: -
V gene: TRBV27
J gene: TRBJ1-2
CDR3 protein: CASRLQGLSYGYTF

clone size: -
V gene: TRBV29-1
J gene: TRBJ2-1
CDR3 protein: CSVEDPGTGAYNEQFF

clone size: -
V gene: TRBV10-1
J gene: TRBJ2-7
CDR3 protein: CASSESTGHYEQYF

clone size: -
V gene: TRBV6-1
J gene: TRBJ1-5
CDR3 protein: CASSPAGVGPQHF

clone size: -
V gene: TRBV11-2
J gene: TRBJ2-2
CDR3 protein: CASSLPPSGRETGELFF

clone size: -
V gene: TRBV20-1
J gene: TRBJ2-2
CDR3 protein: CSAGPTGELFF

clone size: -
V gene: TRBV27
J gene: TRBJ2-5
CDR3 protein: CASSSRDRGHSETQYF

clone size: -
V gene: TRBV30
J gene: TRBJ2-2
CDR3 protein: CAWSVTGTSSAGELFF

clone size: -
V gene: TRBV12-5
J gene: TRBJ1-4
CDR3 protein: CASGGQKNEKLFF

clone size: -
V gene: TRBV19
J gene: TRBJ1-4
CDR3 protein: CASRRQGANEKLFF

clone size: -
V gene: TRBV5-4
J gene: TRBJ1-1
CDR3 protein: CASRFDTGGRAFF

clone size: medium-sized
V gene: TRBV11-3
J gene: TRBJ2-1
CDR3 protein: CASSSRIQGSYNEQFF

clone size: -
V gene: TRBV18
J gene: TRBJ2-5
CDR3 protein: CASSPGGRASETQYF

clone size: -
V gene: TRBV25-1
J gene: TRBJ1-6
CDR3 protein: CASRDRGGDYSPLHF

clone size: -
V gene: TRBV2
J gene: TRBJ2-1
CDR3 protein: CASTEATSGYNEQFF